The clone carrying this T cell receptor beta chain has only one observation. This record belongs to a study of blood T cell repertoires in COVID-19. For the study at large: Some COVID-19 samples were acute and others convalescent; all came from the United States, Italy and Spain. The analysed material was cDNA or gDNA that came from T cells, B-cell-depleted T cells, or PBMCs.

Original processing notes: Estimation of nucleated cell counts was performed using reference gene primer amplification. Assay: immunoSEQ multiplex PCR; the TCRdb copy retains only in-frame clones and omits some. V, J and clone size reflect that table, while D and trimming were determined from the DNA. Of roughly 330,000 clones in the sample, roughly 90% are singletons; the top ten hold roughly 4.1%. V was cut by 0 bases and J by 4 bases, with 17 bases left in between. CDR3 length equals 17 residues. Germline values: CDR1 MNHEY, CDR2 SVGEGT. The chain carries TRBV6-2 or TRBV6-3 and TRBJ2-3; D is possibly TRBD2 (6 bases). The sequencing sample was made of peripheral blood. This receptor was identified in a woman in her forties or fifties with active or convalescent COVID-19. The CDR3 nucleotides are TGTGCCAGCAGTTACTCGAGAAGGGCCTCTAGCGCAGATACGCAGTATTTT. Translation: CASSYSRRASSADTQYF.